These T cell receptor beta chains were read from a single sample in a study of T-cell memory formation after mild COVID-19. TCRdb called the 5' RACE reads again in MiXCR, with one record for every CDR3 protein. The sample records around 300,000 distinct CDR3 sequences, roughly an eighth being singletons. Sequencing was performed on PBMCs or a T cell subset sorted from them (not recorded which). The source is a man aged 18 to 29 who had mild COVID-19 (a few samples of this study predate the infection). Cell type and time point are not known. CDR3s include the opening cysteine and the closing phenylalanine or tryptophan.

TRBJ2-7	15	TRBV3-1	CASSTGTSGSYEQYF
TRBJ2-1	18	TRBV10-3	CAISDPKFGAGVNNEQFF
TRBJ1-1	14	TRBV28	CASRTPTTNTEAFF
TRBJ1-1	13	TRBV19	CASSQTGGSEAFF
TRBJ1-6	15	TRBV9	CASREDSSYNSPLHF
TRBJ2-6	15	TRBV27	CASSLQGLGANVLTF
TRBJ2-3	17	TRBV6-2/TRBV6-3	CASRADWGTPWADTQYF
TRBJ1-1	17	TRBV7-2	CASSLGWQGSLGTEAFF
TRBJ2-5	13	TRBV7-2	CASSQHTPETQYF
TRBJ1-4	11	TRBV3-1	CASSHDRALFF
TRBJ2-2	13	TRBV7-3	CASSAPNGGELFF
TRBJ2-3	16	TRBV5-1	CASSLSLAGGADTQYF
TRBJ2-1	14	TRBV9	CASTPGGRYNEQFF
TRBJ2-5	17	TRBV4-1	CASSQDVASGGGETQYF
TRBJ2-5	14	TRBV4-1	CASSQWLAGEAQYF
TRBJ1-4	15	TRBV7-9	CASSVRTGGGEKLFF
TRBJ2-7	15	TRBV6-5	CASRSPGTATYEQYF
TRBJ2-7	16	TRBV7-9	CASSSGTSGVNYEQYF
TRBJ1-1	12	TRBV5-1	CASSITGFEAFF
TRBJ2-1	13	TRBV6-2/TRBV6-3	CATRLAGGSEQFF
TRBJ1-5	15	TRBV5-5	CASSLSPWASQPQHF
TRBJ1-1	18	TRBV20-1	CSARDWRGAFGDGTEAFF
TRBJ2-1	15	TRBV7-7	CASSPGQGGYNEQFF
TRBJ1-1	10	TRBV27	CAAGHTEAFF
TRBJ1-2	18	TRBV20-1	CSARPPENPAQLPYGYTF
TRBJ2-4	14	TRBV11-2	CASSPGQGENIQYF
TRBJ2-3	16	TRBV7-6	CASSQRARGHTDTQYF
TRBJ1-1	13	TRBV9	CASSRLIATEAFF
TRBJ2-4	16	TRBV14	CASSQWRVKAKNIQYF
TRBJ2-6	15	TRBV4-3	CASSQANSGANVLTF
TRBJ2-3	16	TRBV7-2	CASSLGGRVSTDTQYF
TRBJ1-2	13	TRBV7-2	CASSFKQGYGYTF
TRBJ1-2	15	TRBV12-3/TRBV12-4	CASSRSTGYPYGYTF
TRBJ2-1	15	TRBV7-2	CASSLVTAWVNEQFF
TRBJ2-6	16	TRBV12-5	CASARTSGLGANVLTF
TRBJ2-3	15	TRBV6-1	CASSGIAGGTDTQYF
TRBJ1-2	12	TRBV4-3	CASSRGAYGYTF
TRBJ2-2	14	TRBV5-1	CASSFSEADGELFF
TRBJ2-7	12	TRBV7-2	CASSFRGREQYF
TRBJ2-2	16	TRBV7-3	CASRPPGLAVAGELFF
TRBJ2-3	17	TRBV7-9	CASSFPVGGGRTDTQYF
TRBJ2-5	14	TRBV7-6	CASSSTGGSETQYF
TRBJ2-3	16	TRBV4-1	CASSQVEADGGDTQYF
TRBJ1-3	18	TRBV28	CASSPSGQGANIGNTIYF